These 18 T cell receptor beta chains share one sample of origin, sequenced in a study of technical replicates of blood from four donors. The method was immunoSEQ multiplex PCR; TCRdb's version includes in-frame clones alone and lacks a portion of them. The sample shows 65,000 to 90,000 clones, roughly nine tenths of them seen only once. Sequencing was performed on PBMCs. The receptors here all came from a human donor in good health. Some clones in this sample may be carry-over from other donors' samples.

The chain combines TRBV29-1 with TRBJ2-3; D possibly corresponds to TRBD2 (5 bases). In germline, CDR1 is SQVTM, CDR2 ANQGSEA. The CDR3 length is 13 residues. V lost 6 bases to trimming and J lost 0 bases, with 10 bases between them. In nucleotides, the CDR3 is TGCAGCGTAGGGAGTTGGAGCACAGATACGCAGTATTTT. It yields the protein CSVGSWSTDTQYF.

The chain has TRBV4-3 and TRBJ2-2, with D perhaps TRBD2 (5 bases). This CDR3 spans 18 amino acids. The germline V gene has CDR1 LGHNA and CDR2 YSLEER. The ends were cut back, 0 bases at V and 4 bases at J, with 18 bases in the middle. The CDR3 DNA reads TGCGCCAGCAGCCAAGATCCCAAACTAGTCCCGGTCACCGGGGAGCTGTTTTTT. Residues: CASSQDPKLVPVTGELFF.

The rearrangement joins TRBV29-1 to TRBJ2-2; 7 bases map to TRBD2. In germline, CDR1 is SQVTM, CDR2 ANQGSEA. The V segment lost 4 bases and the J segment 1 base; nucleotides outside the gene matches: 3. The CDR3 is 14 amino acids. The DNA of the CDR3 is TGCAGCGTTGGTCTAGCGGTGAACACCGGGGAGCTGTTTTTT. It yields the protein CSVGLAVNTGELFF.

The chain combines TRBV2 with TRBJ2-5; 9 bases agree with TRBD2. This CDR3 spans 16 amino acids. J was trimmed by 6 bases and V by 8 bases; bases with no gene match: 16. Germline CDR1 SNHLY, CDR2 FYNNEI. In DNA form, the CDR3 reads TGTGCCAGCTCCAGCGGGGGGACGGCATGGGAAAAGACCCAGTACTTC. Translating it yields CASSSGGTAWEKTQYF.

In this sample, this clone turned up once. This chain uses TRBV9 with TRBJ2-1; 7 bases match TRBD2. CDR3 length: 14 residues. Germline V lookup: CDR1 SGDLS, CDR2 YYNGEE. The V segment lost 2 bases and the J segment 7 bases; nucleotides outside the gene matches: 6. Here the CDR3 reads CASSVGSGLNEQFF. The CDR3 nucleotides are TGTGCCAGCAGCGTGGGTAGCGGGTTGAATGAGCAGTTCTTC.

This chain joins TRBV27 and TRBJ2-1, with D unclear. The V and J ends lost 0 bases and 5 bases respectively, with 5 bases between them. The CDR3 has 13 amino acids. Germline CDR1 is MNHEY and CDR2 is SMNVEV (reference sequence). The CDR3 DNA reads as TGTGCCAGCAGTTTATCTGTAAACAATGAGCAGTTCTTC. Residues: CASSLSVNNEQFF.

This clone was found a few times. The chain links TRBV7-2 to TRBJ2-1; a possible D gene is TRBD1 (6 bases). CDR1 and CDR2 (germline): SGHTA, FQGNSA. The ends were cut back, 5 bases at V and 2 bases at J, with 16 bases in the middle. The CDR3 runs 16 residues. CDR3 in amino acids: CASSAGPQGAYNEQFF. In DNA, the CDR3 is TGTGCCAGCAGCGCAGGCCCACAGGGTGCCTACAATGAGCAGTTCTTC.

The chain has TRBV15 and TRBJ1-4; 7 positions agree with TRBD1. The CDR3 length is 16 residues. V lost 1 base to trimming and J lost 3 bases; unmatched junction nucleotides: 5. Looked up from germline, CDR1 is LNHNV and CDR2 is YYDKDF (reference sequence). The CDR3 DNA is TGTGCCACCAGCAGAGGTTACAGGGGTCCTAATGAAAAACTGTTTTTT. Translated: CATSRGYRGPNEKLFF. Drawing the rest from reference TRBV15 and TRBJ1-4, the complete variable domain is DAMVIQNPRYQVTQFGKPVTLSCSQTLNHNVMYWYQQKSSQAPKLLFHYYDKDFNNEADTPDNFQSRRPNTSFCFLDIRSPGLGDTAMYLCATSRGYRGPNEKLFFGSGTQLSVL.

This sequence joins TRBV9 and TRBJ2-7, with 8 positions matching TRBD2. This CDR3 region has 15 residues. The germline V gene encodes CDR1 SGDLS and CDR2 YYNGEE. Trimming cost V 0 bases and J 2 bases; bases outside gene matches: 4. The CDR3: CASSVDPGGAYEQYF. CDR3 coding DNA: TGTGCCAGCAGCGTAGACCCGGGGGGGGCCTACGAGCAGTACTTC.

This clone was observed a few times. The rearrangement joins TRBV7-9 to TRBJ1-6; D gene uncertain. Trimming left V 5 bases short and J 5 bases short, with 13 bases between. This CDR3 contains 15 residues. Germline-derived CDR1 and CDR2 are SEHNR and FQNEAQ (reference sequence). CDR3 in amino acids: CASSPGGLNNSPLHF. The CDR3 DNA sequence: TGTGCCAGCAGCCCCGGCGGACTAAATAATTCACCCCTCCACTTT.

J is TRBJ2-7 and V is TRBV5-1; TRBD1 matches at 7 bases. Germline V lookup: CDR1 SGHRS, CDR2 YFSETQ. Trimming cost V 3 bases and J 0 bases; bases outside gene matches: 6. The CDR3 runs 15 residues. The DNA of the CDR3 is TGCGCCAGCAGCTCAACCGGGACAGTCTCCTACGAGCAGTACTTC. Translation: CASSSTGTVSYEQYF.

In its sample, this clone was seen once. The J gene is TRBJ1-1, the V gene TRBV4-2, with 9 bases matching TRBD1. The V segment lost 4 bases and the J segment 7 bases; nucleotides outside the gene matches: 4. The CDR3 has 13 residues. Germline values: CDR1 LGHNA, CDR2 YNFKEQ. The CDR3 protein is CASSPGTGFEAFF. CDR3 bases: TGTGCCAGCAGCCCCGGGACAGGGTTTGAAGCTTTCTTT.

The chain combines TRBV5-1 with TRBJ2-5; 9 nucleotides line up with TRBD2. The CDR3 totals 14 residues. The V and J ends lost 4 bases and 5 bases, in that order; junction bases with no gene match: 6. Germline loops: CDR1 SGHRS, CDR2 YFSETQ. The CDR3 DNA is TGCGCCAGCAGCCCAGCAGCGGGGGGCGAGACCCAGTACTTC. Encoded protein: CASSPAAGGETQYF.

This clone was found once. The CDR3 coding sequence is TGTGCCAGCAGTCGGACTAGCGCTAGCTCCTACAATGAGCAGTTCTTC. Its translation is CASSRTSASSYNEQFF. This chain uses TRBV11-2 with TRBJ2-1; TRBD2 aligns across 9 bases. This CDR3 has 16 amino acids. Germline CDR1 reads SGHAT; CDR2 reads FQNNGV. The J segment lost 0 bases and the V segment lost 6 bases, leaving 6 bases of the junction unmatched.

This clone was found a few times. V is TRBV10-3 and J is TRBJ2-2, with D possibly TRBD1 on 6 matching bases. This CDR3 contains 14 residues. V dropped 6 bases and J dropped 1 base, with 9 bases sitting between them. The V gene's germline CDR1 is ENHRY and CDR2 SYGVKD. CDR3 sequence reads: CAIRYRENTGELFF. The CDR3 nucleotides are TGTGCCATCAGATACAGGGAGAACACCGGGGAGCTGTTTTTT.

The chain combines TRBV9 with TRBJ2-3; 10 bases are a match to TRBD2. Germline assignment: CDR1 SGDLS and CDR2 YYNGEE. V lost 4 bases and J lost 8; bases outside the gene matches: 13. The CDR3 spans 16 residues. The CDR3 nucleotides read TGTGCCAGCAGCCCCGGGGCTAGCGGGGGACGGGTTACGCAGTATTTT. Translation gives CASSPGASGGRVTQYF.

CDR3 sequence: CASSRDRDTDTQYF. CDR3 in DNA: TGTGCCAGCAGTCGGGACAGGGACACAGATACGCAGTATTTT. This chain joins TRBV6-6 and TRBJ2-3; 9 bases agree with TRBD1. V dropped 5 bases and J dropped 2; count of bases not matched to a gene: 2. CDR1 is MNHNY, CDR2 SVGAGI, per germline (reference sequence). This CDR3 spans 14 amino acids.

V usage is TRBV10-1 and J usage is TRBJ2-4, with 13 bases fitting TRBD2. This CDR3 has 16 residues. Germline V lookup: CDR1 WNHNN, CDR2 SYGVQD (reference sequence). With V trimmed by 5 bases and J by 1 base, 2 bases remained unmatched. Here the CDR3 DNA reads TGCGCCAGCAGTCAACTAGCGGGGGGGGCCAAAAACATTCAGTACTTC. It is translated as CASSQLAGGAKNIQYF.